A single sample gave rise to the 25 T cell receptor beta chains below, sequenced in a study of identical twins. MiXCR, run by TCRdb on the 5' RACE reads, gives a single entry per CDR3 protein. This table holds 1.5 million to 2 million distinct CDR3 sequences, around 33% found once. Sequencing was done on a sample of cord blood. The receptors shown here come from a newborn girl in good health.

This clonotype was seen more than once but under ten times. The V and J genes are TRBV5-1 and TRBJ2-3; 13 positions agree with TRBD2. The trim removed 4 bases at V and 2 bases at J, leaving 7 bases unmatched. This CDR3 contains 17 residues. CDR1 SGHRS and CDR2 YFSETQ come from the germline V gene. The CDR3 here is CASSPAGLAGSTDTQYF. In DNA, the CDR3 is TGCGCCAGCAGCCCTGCGGGACTAGCGGGGTCCACAGATACGCAGTATTTT.

This clonotype came up a few times. The gene calls are TRBV24-1 and TRBJ1-1, with unresolved D. Trimming removed 1 base from V and 8 bases from J, with 7 bases in between. Germline-derived CDR1 and CDR2 are KGHDR and SFDVKD. The CDR3 has 12 amino acids. The CDR3 protein is CATSDFTGEAFF. The CDR3 nucleotides read TGTGCCACCAGTGATTTCACTGGGGAAGCTTTCTTT.

V usage is TRBV4-2 and J usage is TRBJ2-2; D gene ambiguous. The CDR3 consists of 16 residues. Germline lookup yields CDR1 LGHNA and CDR2 YNFKEQ. Trimming removed 4 bases from V and 0 bases from J, with 12 bases in between. The CDR3 is CASSLSVFANTGELFF. In nucleotides, the CDR3 is TGTGCCAGCAGCCTCTCGGTGTTCGCGAACACCGGGGAGCTGTTTTTT.

The chain is built from TRBV25-1 and TRBJ2-2; 7 nucleotides match TRBD2. From germline, CDR1 is MGHDK and CDR2 SYGVNS. V lost 3 bases to trimming and J lost 5 bases; unmatched junction nucleotides: 3. The CDR3 has 14 residues. The CDR3 region has the DNA TGTGCCAGCAGTGAGAAGGGAGGGACCGGGGAGCTGTTTTTT. It yields the protein CASSEKGGTGELFF.

This clonotype was observed once. V gene TRBV13 combines with J gene TRBJ2-4; a possible D gene is TRBD1 (6 bases). Judging by the DNA end, TRBJ2-7 fits better; the J call may be wrong. The germline CDR1 and CDR2 sequences are PRHDT and FYEKMQ (reference sequence). CDR3 length: 12 amino acids. DNA for the CDR3: TGTGCCAGCAGCGCGACAGGCTGCGAGCAGTACTTC. Its protein product is CASSATGCEQYF.

This chain uses TRBV5-1 with TRBJ2-7; tentative D call: TRBD2 (6 bases). Trimming cost V 0 bases and J 11 bases, with 15 bases left between them. Germline CDR1 and CDR2: SGHRS and YFSETQ. CDR3 length equals 13 residues. CDR3 residues: CASSLASPREKYF. As DNA, the CDR3 is TGCGCCAGCAGCTTGGCCTCCCCGCGGGAAAAGTACTTC.

Note on this clonotype: One end of the junction fails to match germline, which may point to a read error. The rearrangement links TRBV6-2 or TRBV6-3 to TRBJ1-5; TRBD1 matches at 7 bases. This CDR3 has 16 amino acids. CDR1 and CDR2 (germline): MNHEY, SVGEGT. The CDR3 DNA reads TGTGCCAGCAGTTACTCGGGGCAGGGGGGCAATCAGCCCCGGCATTTT. This translates into CASSYSGQGGNQPRHF.

This clonotype was picked up a small number of times. The CDR3 nucleotides read TGTGCCAGCAGTTTAGGACAGGGCGCGGGGACCCAGTACTTC. As protein: CASSLGQGAGTQYF. This rearrangement joins TRBV27 to TRBJ2-7, with 8 bases matching TRBD1. Near its end, the DNA agrees better with TRBJ2-5, so the J call may be wrong. The CDR3 is 14 residues long. Germline CDR1 is MNHEY and CDR2 is SMNVEV (reference sequence).

This clonotype has more than one count but fewer than ten. The chain joins TRBV20-1 to TRBJ2-4; 7 bases are a match to TRBD2. The CDR3 spans 14 residues. Germline CDR1 is DFQATT and CDR2 is SNEGSKA (reference sequence). The V gene end was trimmed by 5 bases and the J gene end by 0 bases; junction bases not matched to a gene: 4. CDR3: CSARDYLAKNIQYF. The CDR3 bases are TGCAGTGCTCGGGACTACCTAGCCAAAAACATTCAGTACTTC.

V usage is TRBV27 and J usage is TRBJ2-7; D unresolved. V lost 5 bases, J lost 3 bases, and 20 bases lay in between. Germline V gene lookup returns CDR1 MNHEY and CDR2 SMNVEV (reference sequence). The CDR3 loop spans 16 amino acids. As DNA, the CDR3 is TGTGCCAGCAGTGCTGGTGACACCAATTTTTTCTACGAGCAGTACTTC. Encoded protein: CASSAGDTNFFYEQYF.

The chain uses TRBV7-2 and TRBJ1-3; possibly TRBD1 for D (6 bases). Trimming took off 5 bases at V and 2 bases at J, with 13 bases between the two ends. Looked up from germline, CDR1 is SGHTA and CDR2 is FQGNSA. The CDR3 has 15 residues. In nucleotides, the CDR3 is TGTGCCAGCAGCGCACAGGGTCGGGCTGGAAACACCATATATTTT. The encoded protein is CASSAQGRAGNTIYF.

This clonotype has a handful of counts. The chain links TRBV7-9 to TRBJ1-1; D remains ambiguous. This CDR3 has 14 amino acids. The germline V gene encodes CDR1 SEHNR and CDR2 FQNEAQ (reference sequence). Trimming took 6 bases from V and 0 from J, leaving 11 bases between them. The CDR3 DNA sequence: TGTGCCAGCAGGGGGAGTCTAATGAACACTGAAGCTTTCTTT. It yields the protein CASRGSLMNTEAFF.

This clonotype has only one observation. This chain connects TRBV3-1 to TRBJ1-2; D not certain. The CDR3 extends over 14 amino acids. V was shortened by 4 bases and J by 3 bases, with 12 bases between the two germline ends. CDR1 LGHDT and CDR2 YNNKEL come from the germline V gene (reference sequence). The CDR3, as DNA: TGTGCCAGCAGCCGAGGTCAGTACTACTATGGCTACACCTTC. It is translated as CASSRGQYYYGYTF.

The rearrangement links TRBV5-4 to TRBJ2-4; D assignment may be TRBD1 or TRBD2 (5 bases each). CDR1 is SGHNT, CDR2 YYREEE, per germline (reference sequence). The V end lost 0 bases, the J end lost 6 bases, and 13 bases lay between the germline ends. The CDR3 is 15 residues long. Written as DNA, the CDR3 is TGTGCCAGCAGCTTGGATACCGGGACGGGAAACATTCAGTACTTC. Translation gives CASSLDTGTGNIQYF.

Only a few counts were recorded for this clonotype. The J gene is TRBJ1-2, the V gene TRBV16; D is perhaps TRBD1 (6 bases). V dropped 0 bases and J dropped 2 bases, with 10 bases sitting between them. Germline CDR1 reads KGHSY; CDR2 reads FQNENV. This CDR3 comprises 15 residues. The DNA for the CDR3 is TGTGCCAGCAGCCAATCCGACAGGCTCAACTATGGCTACACCTTC. Amino acid sequence: CASSQSDRLNYGYTF.

The chain carries TRBV14 and TRBJ1-2, with D possibly matching TRBD1 (5 bases). CDR1 is SGHDN and CDR2 is FVKESK in the germline V gene. Trimming removed 4 bases from V and 2 bases from J, with 17 bases in between. The CDR3 consists of 16 residues. DNA of the CDR3: TGTGCCAGCAGCCGGTGGCAGGGTACCTCAAACTATGGCTACACCTTC. It translates to CASSRWQGTSNYGYTF.

The chain uses TRBV20-1 and TRBJ2-2; 9 nucleotides line up with TRBD2. The CDR3 runs to 16 residues. Per germline, CDR1 DFQATT and CDR2 SNEGSKA (reference sequence). Trimming cost V 0 bases and J 5 bases; bases outside gene matches: 7. The chain's CDR3 is CSARDVGSGRTGELFF. In DNA, the CDR3 is TGCAGTGCTAGAGATGTCGGTAGCGGGAGAACCGGGGAGCTGTTTTTT.

The rearrangement joins TRBV7-8 to TRBJ1-6; D remains unclear. CDR3 size: 15 residues. Per the germline V gene, CDR1 is SGHVS and CDR2 is FQNEAQ. Trimming stripped 3 bases from V and 0 bases from J, with 6 bases between. The CDR3 sequence: CASSFISSYNSPLHF. The CDR3 nucleotides are TGTGCCAGCAGCTTTATAAGCTCCTATAATTCACCCCTCCACTTT.

This clonotype was seen a handful of times. V and J are TRBV27 and TRBJ2-5, with D unresolved. The germline V gene encodes CDR1 MNHEY and CDR2 SMNVEV (reference sequence). With 8 bases removed from V and 5 bases from J, the gap between germline ends came to 9 bases. CDR3 length: 11 residues. DNA of the CDR3: TGTGCCAGCCGAAAAAGGGAGACCCAGTACTTC. Amino acid sequence: CASRKRETQYF.

On this clonotype: This may be a read error: a much more frequent sequence differs by one nucleotide. The chain carries TRBV12-3 or TRBV12-4 and TRBJ2-1; tentative D call: TRBD2 (7 bases). The CDR3 loop spans 15 amino acids. The CDR3 DNA is TGTGCCAGCAGTTTCTTGGGGGGGGGCGTGAATGAGCGGTTCTTC. Amino acids: CASSFLGGGVNERFF.

This clonotype was seen more than once but under ten times. V and J are TRBV30 and TRBJ1-2, with D unresolved. The CDR3 has 14 residues. Trimming took 3 bases from V and 1 from J, leaving 12 bases between them. Germline assignment: CDR1 GTSNPN and CDR2 SVGIG (reference sequence). Here the CDR3 DNA reads TGTGCCTGGAGCGGCGTAGGAAATAACTATGGCTACACCTTC. Its protein is CAWSGVGNNYGYTF.

The chain has TRBV7-6 and TRBJ2-1; 7 bases align to TRBD2. Trimming at V came to 0 bases and at J to 6 bases, leaving 11 bases not matched to a gene. Germline CDR1 SGHVS, CDR2 FNYEAQ. This CDR3 has 17 amino acids. The CDR3 region has the DNA TGTGCCAGCAGCTTAGCCTGGAGGGACTACCCAATCAATGAGCAGTTCTTC. Translation: CASSLAWRDYPINEQFF.

This clonotype came up a few times. The chain is built from TRBV6-6 and TRBJ1-5; 7 nucleotides agree with TRBD1. Germline V CDR1 and CDR2: MNHNY, SVGAGI (reference sequence). V was clipped by 6 bases and J by 4 bases; unmatched bases: 6. The CDR3 is made up of 14 amino acids. The DNA of the CDR3 is TGTGCCAGCAGGAACAGGGGTGGAAATCAGCCCCAGCATTTT. Its translation: CASRNRGGNQPQHF.

The chain employs TRBV5-5 and TRBJ1-5, with no clear D. Germline V gene data show CDR1 as SGHKS and CDR2 as YYEKEE (reference sequence). The CDR3 extends over 16 amino acids. Trimming took off 0 bases at V and 0 bases at J, with 10 bases between the two ends. CDR3 nucleotides: TGTGCCAGCAGCTTGGCGGGCCTTAATAGCAATCAGCCCCAGCATTTT. Protein sequence: CASSLAGLNSNQPQHF.

This chain connects TRBV6-4 to TRBJ1-1; D unclear. V lost 11 bases and J 4 bases, leaving 2 bases between the germline ends. The CDR3 extends over 8 amino acids. In germline, CDR1 is MRHNA, CDR2 SNTAGT. The CDR3 loop is CAPTEAFF. As DNA, the CDR3 is TGTGCCCCCACTGAAGCTTTCTTT.